The rows below give T cell receptor beta chains drawn from one sample of a study of T cell responses to AZD1222 COVID-19 vaccine. The method was immunoSEQ multiplex PCR; TCRdb's version includes in-frame clones alone and lacks a portion of them. The data show 150,000 to 250,000 clones, 90% to 95% seen once. Source: peripheral blood, taken 28 days after the second AZD1222 dose. These receptors all come from an adult who received the AZD1222 COVID-19 vaccine. The CDR3 runs from the conserved cysteine through the conserved F or W. A D gene is named only where the DNA matches it firmly. The listing skips clone size in some rows; elsewhere it reads once, few, many or a size class.

d_call	clone_size	v_call	j_call	cdr3_nt	cdr3_aa
TRBD2	.	TRBV10-1	TRBJ2-1	TGCGCCAGCAGTGAGTCGGCTAGCGGGAGTGTTGAGCAGTTCTTC	CASSESASGSVEQFF
.	.	TRBV19	TRBJ1-5	TGTGCCAGTAGTATAGGACAGACCAATCAGCCCCAGCATTTT	CASSIGQTNQPQHF
.	.	TRBV7-2	TRBJ1-5	TGTGCCAGCAGCTTAGGTTCGGGCCTCTATCAGCCCCAGCATTTT	CASSLGSGLYQPQHF
.	.	TRBV25-1	TRBJ1-3	TGTGCCAGCAGAGATACAGGTTCTGGAAACACCATATATTTT	CASRDTGSGNTIYF
.	many	TRBV28	TRBJ1-5	TGTGCCAGCAGTGAGGGCGTTCAGCCCCAGCATTTT	CASSEGVQPQHF
TRBD1	.	TRBV30	TRBJ2-1	TGTGCCTGGAGCCTGGACAGGGTCAATGAGCAGTTCTTC	CAWSLDRVNEQFF
TRBD1	.	TRBV28	TRBJ1-5	TGTGCCAGCAGTTTAGGGACAGGGTTTGATCAGCCCCAGCATTTT	CASSLGTGFDQPQHF
.	.	TRBV19	TRBJ1-4	TGTGCCAGTAGTCCTCCGACAGTTTTTACCACTAATGAAAAACTGTTTTTT	CASSPPTVFTTNEKLFF
TRBD2	.	TRBV6-5	TRBJ2-7	TGTGCCAGCAACGTCGGGGGGTCCGAGCAGTACTTC	CASNVGGSEQYF
.	.	TRBV6-1	TRBJ2-2	TGTGCCAGCAGTGAGGTCCGACCCACCGGGGAGCTGTTTTTT	CASSEVRPTGELFF
.	.	TRBV6-1	TRBJ2-7	TGTGCCAGCAGTGATGGCGGCGCCTACGAGCAGTACTTC	CASSDGGAYEQYF
TRBD2	.	TRBV27	TRBJ2-1	TGTGCCAGCAGCCGAAATCCGGGACTAGCGTTCAAGGGTGAGCAGTTCTTC	CASSRNPGLAFKGEQFF
TRBD2	once	TRBV5-1	TRBJ2-1	TGCGCCAGCAGCTTCCTAGCGGTCGGGTTCTACAATGAGCAGTTCTTC	CASSFLAVGFYNEQFF
.	.	TRBV9	TRBJ2-7	TGTGCCAGCAGCGTAGGGTGGGTAAGCACGTACGAGCAGTACTTC	CASSVGWVSTYEQYF
.	once	TRBV28	TRBJ1-4	TGTGCCAGCAGTTTCGTTGAAAAACTGTTTTTT	CASSFVEKLFF
TRBD1	.	TRBV6-5	TRBJ2-7	TGTGCCAGCACCCGAGACAGGGGAGGCGAGCAGTACTTC	CASTRDRGGEQYF
.	.	TRBV7-2	TRBJ2-1	TGTGCCAGCAGCTTGCTACAGGGAATCGCCTACAATGAGCAGTTCTTC	CASSLLQGIAYNEQFF
TRBD1	.	TRBV7-2	TRBJ2-5	TGTGCCAGCAGCTTAGGAACAGGGGCCGGGGAGACCCAGTACTTC	CASSLGTGAGETQYF
TRBD1	.	TRBV9	TRBJ1-6	TGTGCCAGCAGCGTGACAGGGGGTAATTCACCCCTCCACTTT	CASSVTGGNSPLHF
TRBD2	.	TRBV7-9	TRBJ2-2	TGTGCCAGCAGCCGATTCTTTCTGGCGGGAGTCACCGGGGAGCTGTTTTTT	CASSRFFLAGVTGELFF
TRBD2	once	TRBV3-1/TRBV3-2	TRBJ2-1	TGTGCCAGCAGCCAGACTAGCGGGAGGTACAATGAGCAGTTCTTC	CASSQTSGRYNEQFF
.	.	TRBV6-2/TRBV6-3	TRBJ1-1	TGTGCCAGCAGTCCGCCGACGGAGATCAACACTGAAGCTTTCTTT	CASSPPTEINTEAFF
TRBD1	.	TRBV20-1	TRBJ1-1	TGCAGTGTAACAGGGGGTGTTTGGGCTTTCTTT	CSVTGGVWAFF
.	.	TRBV7-2	TRBJ1-2	TGTGCCAGCAGCTTAGTGATGGGGACACGCTACACCTTC	CASSLVMGTRYTF
TRBD1	.	TRBV7-3	TRBJ1-1	TGTGCCAGCAGCTTAACCCCGGGACAGGAAGCTTTCTTT	CASSLTPGQEAFF
TRBD2	.	TRBV6-5	TRBJ2-3	TGTGCCAGCAGCGTAGCGGGAAACGTAGATACGCAGTATTTT	CASSVAGNVDTQYF
TRBD1	.	TRBV7-9	TRBJ1-1	TGTGCCAGCAGCTTAGATCAGGGGGCGGGAACTGAAGCTTTCTTT	CASSLDQGAGTEAFF
.	.	TRBV2	TRBJ2-3	TGTGCCAGCAGACCGCCCAGTAGCACAGATACGCAGTATTTT	CASRPPSSTDTQYF
.	.	TRBV9	TRBJ2-2	TGTGCCAGCAGCGTCGGCACGGGAGTTTCCGGGGAGCTGTTTTTT	CASSVGTGVSGELFF
TRBD2	.	TRBV19	TRBJ2-4	TGTGCCAGTAGTCGCCCAAGGGCGGGAGGTGAGAACATTCAGTACTTC	CASSRPRAGGENIQYF
.	.	TRBV11-2	TRBJ2-4	TGTGCCAGCAGGGGCTTATCCAAAAACATTCAGTACTTC	CASRGLSKNIQYF
TRBD2	.	TRBV27	TRBJ2-1	TGTGCCAGCAGGCCTATTGCGGGCGGGAGGGTCGAGTTCTTC	CASRPIAGGRVEFF
.	.	TRBV9	TRBJ1-1	TGTGCCAGCAGCTTGAACACTGAAGCTTTCTTT	CASSLNTEAFF
TRBD1	.	TRBV5-1	TRBJ1-4	TGCGCCAGCTCCGGTCGTGGGACAGTGAATGAAAAACTGTTTTTT	CASSGRGTVNEKLFF
.	.	TRBV6-2/TRBV6-3	TRBJ2-7	TGTGCCAGCAGTTACGGCCTCCCTGGCGGGCGCGAGCAGTACTTC	CASSYGLPGGREQYF
.	.	TRBV15	TRBJ1-3	TGTGCCACCAGCACCGGCAACTCCGTGGCGTCTGGAAACACCATATATTTT	CATSTGNSVASGNTIYF
.	.	TRBV11-3	TRBJ1-2	TGTGCCAGCAGCTTAGATGTGAGAAACTACACCTTC	CASSLDVRNYTF
TRBD1	once	TRBV6-5	TRBJ1-1	TGTGCCAGCAGTTCACAGGGGGCAGATAGAGCTTTCTTT	CASSSQGADRAFF
TRBD1	few	TRBV2	TRBJ1-5	TGTGCCAGCAGTGGCCCGGGGACAGCCAGCAATCAGCCCCAGCATTTT	CASSGPGTASNQPQHF
.	.	TRBV28	TRBJ2-2	TGTGCCACCAGCCGGGAATACACCGGGGAGCTGTTTTTT	CATSREYTGELFF
.	.	TRBV6-4	TRBJ2-7	TGTGCCAGCAGTGACCCTCGGGACTGGCTTTACGAGCAGTACTTC	CASSDPRDWLYEQYF
.	.	TRBV12-3/TRBV12-4	TRBJ1-5	TGTGCCAGCAGCGGGACACAGAATCAGCCCCAGCATTTT	CASSGTQNQPQHF
.	.	TRBV27	TRBJ2-3	TGTGCCAGCAGTTTATCGGGCCCGGAATGGACAGATACGCAGTATTTT	CASSLSGPEWTDTQYF
TRBD1	.	TRBV19	TRBJ1-4	TGTGCCAGTAGGGTACCAGGGGGCGGTAATGAAAAACTGTTTTTT	CASRVPGGGNEKLFF
.	.	TRBV2	TRBJ2-3	TGTGCCAGGCAGAAAGGTAGCACAGATACGCAGTATTTT	CARQKGSTDTQYF
.	once	TRBV5-1	TRBJ1-1	TGCGCCAGCAGCCAACAGGGGAACACTGAAGCTTTCTTT	CASSQQGNTEAFF
TRBD1	.	TRBV5-1	TRBJ1-1	TGCGCCAGCAGCTTGGCACAGGGGGTTGGTGAAGCTTTCTTT	CASSLAQGVGEAFF
TRBD1	.	TRBV30	TRBJ1-2	TGTGCCTGGAGTGTAGAGGGCAGGGGGCGGGATGGCTACACCTTC	CAWSVEGRGRDGYTF
TRBD2	.	TRBV24-1	TRBJ2-2	TGTGCCACGGCGTCCGGGACTAGGGACACCGGGGAGCTGTTTTTT	CATASGTRDTGELFF
TRBD2	.	TRBV5-1	TRBJ2-2	TGCGCCAGCAGCTCCACCTTAAGCGGGAGGGGCCTCACCGGGGAGCTGTTTTTT	CASSSTLSGRGLTGELFF
.	.	TRBV30	TRBJ2-2	TGTGCCTGGGTAAAGACCGGGGAGCTGTTTTTT	CAWVKTGELFF
.	.	TRBV6-1	TRBJ1-4	TGTGCCAGCAGTGAATCGAGGGTCATTACAACTAATGAAAAACTGTTTTTT	CASSESRVITTNEKLFF
.	.	TRBV6-5	TRBJ1-6	TGTGCCAGCAGCTCCGTTGGGGAAGGACCCCTCCACTTT	CASSSVGEGPLHF